These 21 T cell receptor beta chains were sequenced from one sample in a study of blood T cell repertoires in COVID-19. Profiling relied on immunoSEQ multiplex PCR, and the TCRdb table lists in-frame clones only, not all of them. The table has over 200,000 clones, over 80% seen once. Source material: PBMCs or T cells enriched from blood (not recorded which). The receptors derive from a woman in her 30s who had been exposed to COVID-19.

The CDR3 reads CASSLDGGSNTEAFF. The CDR3, as DNA: TGTGCCAGCAGCCTGGACGGGGGATCGAACACTGAAGCTTTCTTT. The chain combines TRBV7-2 with TRBJ1-1; weak D call: TRBD1 (5 bases). Germline V gene sequence: CDR1 SGHTA, CDR2 FQGNSA. V lost 5 bases and J lost 1, with 14 bases in between. The CDR3 is made up of 15 amino acids.

The V call is TRBV14, the J call TRBJ2-5; TRBD1 matches at 8 bases. The trim removed 4 bases at V and 5 bases at J, leaving 12 bases unmatched. The CDR3 consists of 16 residues. The V gene's germline CDR1 is SGHDN and CDR2 FVKESK. The CDR3 sequence is CASSRRVGQGDETQYF. The DNA of the CDR3 is TGTGCCAGCAGCCGCCGAGTAGGACAGGGTGACGAGACCCAGTACTTC.

This sequence joins TRBV4-1 and TRBJ2-4; D is perhaps TRBD2 (6 bases). CDR1 is MGHRA, CDR2 YSYEKL, per germline. There are 13 residues in the CDR3. V lost 5 bases, J lost 11 bases, and 16 bases lay in between. CDR3 region: CASSTSLWGVQYF. CDR3 sequence (DNA): TGCGCCAGCAGCACATCACTGTGGGGGGTTCAGTACTTC.

There are a few counts of this clone. The same CDR3 is also encoded by other DNA sequences in this sample. CDR3 bases: TGTGCCAGTAGTATAGGGCAGGCCTACGAGCAGTACTTC. This gives the protein CASSIGQAYEQYF. V gene TRBV19 combines with J gene TRBJ2-7, with unresolved D. Germline lookup yields CDR1 LNHDA and CDR2 SQIVND (reference sequence). The CDR3 is 13 amino acids. V was pared by 1 base and J by 2 bases, with 6 bases between.

The gene calls are TRBV5-1 and TRBJ2-6; D possibly corresponds to TRBD1 (5 bases). Germline assignment: CDR1 SGHRS and CDR2 YFSETQ. The CDR3 consists of 16 residues. V was clipped by 0 bases and J by 0 bases, with 7 bases between them. As DNA, the CDR3 is TGCGCCAGCAGCTTGGCAGGGAACTCTGGGGCCAACGTCCTGACTTTC. As protein: CASSLAGNSGANVLTF.

A few counts support this clone. This chain connects TRBV29-1 to TRBJ2-7; 8 bases fit TRBD1. The CDR3 covers 11 residues. J lost 7 bases, V lost 6 bases, and 5 bases had no gene match. The germline CDR1 and CDR2 sequences are SQVTM and ANQGSEA. The CDR3 region is CSVDRGGEQYF. CDR3 in DNA: TGCAGCGTAGACAGGGGTGGGGAGCAGTACTTC.

A few counts support this clone. The rearrangement uses TRBV10-3 and TRBJ1-3; 7 nucleotides agree with TRBD1. There are 17 residues in the CDR3. V lost 9 bases and J lost 0; bases outside the gene matches: 14. Germline V gene sequence: CDR1 ENHRY, CDR2 SYGVKD. The CDR3 sequence is CAISGQVPISSGNTIYF. The CDR3 region has the DNA TGTGCCATTTCCGGACAGGTCCCCATTAGCTCTGGAAACACCATATATTTT.

The chain joins TRBV9 to TRBJ1-4, with a weak D call TRBD1 (5 bases). Trimming removed 0 bases from V and 4 bases from J, with 10 bases in between. Germline V gene sequence: CDR1 SGDLS, CDR2 YYNGEE. The CDR3 extends over 15 amino acids. CDR3 coding DNA: TGTGCCAGCAGCGTAGGGCAGGGCGGTAATGAAAAACTGTTTTTT. Amino acids: CASSVGQGGNEKLFF.

V usage is TRBV6-6 and J usage is TRBJ1-3; D remains ambiguous. The CDR3 has 15 amino acids. Trimming took off 2 bases at V and 3 bases at J, with 11 bases between the two ends. The germline V gene has CDR1 MNHNY and CDR2 SVGAGI (reference sequence). CDR3 region: CASSYDGRIGNTIYF. Here the CDR3 DNA reads TGTGCCAGCAGTTACGATGGGCGAATTGGAAACACCATATATTTT.

This chain joins TRBV28 and TRBJ2-7, with TRBD2 matching 11 bases. J gave up 3 bases and V 4 bases, and 14 bases lay outside the gene matches. Germline lookup yields CDR1 MDHEN and CDR2 SYDVKM. CDR3 size: 18 residues. This chain's CDR3 is CASSYFVNPTSGNYEQYF. CDR3 coding DNA: TGTGCCAGCAGTTATTTTGTAAATCCGACTAGCGGGAACTACGAGCAGTACTTC.

The rearrangement uses TRBV10-2 and TRBJ2-7; D perhaps matches TRBD2 (5 bases). CDR3 length equals 12 residues. The germline V gene has CDR1 WSHSY and CDR2 SAAADI. V shed 4 bases and J shed 6 bases, with 10 bases lying between them. The CDR3 DNA is TGCGCCAGCAGTGGACAAACTAGCGAGCAGTACTTC. It is translated as CASSGQTSEQYF.

Worth noting for this clone: At one end, the junction sequence differs from germline, possibly due to a read error. Other DNA sequences in this sample translate to the same CDR3. The rearrangement links TRBV29-1 to TRBJ2-2; 10 bases align to TRBD2. Germline V lookup: CDR1 SQVTM, CDR2 ANQGSEA. This CDR3 has 14 amino acids. The CDR3 sequence: CSVTGLAGAGELFF. In DNA, the CDR3 is TGCAGCGTTACTGGGCTAGCGGGAGCCGGGGAACTGTTTTTT.

The rearrangement joins TRBV28 to TRBJ1-6; weak D call: TRBD1 (6 bases). Germline CDR1 and CDR2: MDHEN and SYDVKM. The CDR3 runs to 13 residues. Trimming cost V 3 bases and J 9 bases, with 9 bases left between them. CDR3 coding DNA: TGTGCCAGCAGTTTTAGGGGGAGTTCACCCCTCCACTTT. It specifies CASSFRGSSPLHF.

This chain links TRBV6-1 with TRBJ1-5, with TRBD1 matching 7 bases. The CDR3 contains 14 residues. With V trimmed by 3 bases and J by 6 bases, 5 bases remained unmatched. Germline values: CDR1 MNHNS, CDR2 SASEGT. The chain's CDR3 is CASSDQGGSQPQHF. The CDR3 coding sequence is TGTGCCAGCAGTGATCAGGGGGGAAGTCAGCCCCAGCATTTT.

This clone was observed once. The rearrangement links TRBV19 to TRBJ1-1; TRBD1 agrees at 8 bases. The germline V gene encodes CDR1 LNHDA and CDR2 SQIVND (reference sequence). With 5 bases clipped from V and 3 bases from J, the junction kept 8 bases outside the gene matches. There are 15 residues in the CDR3. This chain's CDR3 is CASSSHRGRYTEAFF. In DNA, the CDR3 is TGTGCCAGTAGTTCCCACAGGGGGAGGTACACTGAAGCTTTCTTT.

V usage is TRBV4-1 and J usage is TRBJ2-7; 8 positions match TRBD1. V lost 5 bases, J lost 5 bases, and 8 bases stayed unmatched. There are 14 residues in the CDR3. Germline-derived CDR1 and CDR2 are MGHRA and YSYEKL. CDR3 bases: TGCGCCAGCAGCTTCGGACAGGGTGTAGACGAGCAGTACTTC. Translating gives CASSFGQGVDEQYF.

The chain carries TRBV11-3 and TRBJ2-1; D is possibly TRBD2 (5 bases). This CDR3 is built from 15 residues. Trimming pared 4 bases from V and 9 bases from J, leaving 19 bases between. Germline V CDR1 and CDR2: SGHNT, YENEEA. CDR3 in DNA: TGTGCCAGCAGCTCAAGGACCACGACGGGGAGTGAGCAGTTCTTC. Protein: CASSSRTTTGSEQFF.

The chain couples TRBV6-5 to TRBJ1-3; D is uncertain. CDR1 and CDR2 (germline): MNHEY, SVGAGI. The CDR3 has 14 amino acids. The V and J ends lost 2 bases and 3 bases respectively, with 8 bases between them. For the CDR3, the DNA is TGTGCCAGCAGTTACGGGCAGAGTGGAAACACCATATATTTT. Amino acid sequence: CASSYGQSGNTIYF.

The J gene is TRBJ1-5, the V gene TRBV12-3 or TRBV12-4; the D is unclear. Trimming took off 5 bases at V and 7 bases at J, with 6 bases between the two ends. This CDR3 is 11 amino acids long. The CDR3 region has the DNA TGTGCCAGCAGTAAAAGCCAGCCCCAGCATTTT. Its translation: CASSKSQPQHF.

The V call is TRBV7-9, the J call TRBJ1-2; weak D call: TRBD1 (6 bases). Germline lookup yields CDR1 SEHNR and CDR2 FQNEAQ (reference sequence). The CDR3 is made up of 14 amino acids. V was shortened by 2 bases and J by 2 bases, with 9 bases between the two germline ends. CDR3 sequence: CASSLSQGNYGYTF. In DNA, the CDR3 is TGTGCCAGCAGCTTAAGCCAGGGGAACTATGGCTACACCTTC. The full variable domain, completed using reference TRBV7-9 and TRBJ1-2, is DTGVSQNPRHKITKRGQNVTFRCDPISEHNRLYWYRQTLGQGPEFLTYFQNEAQLEKSRLLSDRFSAERPKGSFSTLEIQRTEQGDSAMYLCASSLSQGNYGYTFGSGTRLTVV.

The V gene is TRBV29-1, the J gene TRBJ1-4, with 8 bases that match TRBD1. Germline CDR1 is SQVTM and CDR2 is ANQGSEA. The CDR3 has 13 amino acids. Losses at the gene ends were 7 bases for V and 5 bases for J; bases not matched to a gene: 6. The CDR3 nucleotides are TGCAGCGCCGGACAGGGCCTAAATGAAAAACTGTTTTTT. It yields the protein CSAGQGLNEKLFF.